These 27 T cell receptor beta chains originate from one sample sequenced in a study of response to subunit inactivated influenza vaccine. TCRdb re-called the RT-PCR reads with MiXCR, one entry per CDR3 protein. The repertoire holds hundreds of thousands of distinct CDR3 sequences, with over 11% as singletons. Sequencing was performed on PBMCs from blood, taken roughly 2 weeks before vaccination. Receptors originate from a man aged 45-60 years who received an inactivated influenza vaccine.

V is TRBV28 and J is TRBJ1-5, with D tentatively TRBD1 (5 bases). Germline CDR1 reads MDHEN; CDR2 reads SYDVKM. Between the trimmed V and J ends, which lost 1 base and 8 bases, there was a span of 18 bases. The CDR3 extends over 16 amino acids. CDR3 protein: CASSLSVRTMREPQHF. CDR3 nucleotides: TGTGCCAGCAGTTTATCGGTTAGGACAATGAGGGAGCCCCAGCATTTT.

As DNA, the CDR3 is TGTGCCAGCAGCTTACCAACAGAATCCTACGAGCAGTACTTC. Protein product: CASSLPTESYEQYF. The J gene is TRBJ2-7, the V gene TRBV7-2; D remains ambiguous. The CDR3 runs 14 residues. The V end lost 2 bases, the J end lost 1 base, and 9 bases lay between the germline ends. The germline CDR1 and CDR2 sequences are SGHTA and FQGNSA.

This clonotype has just a few counts. This chain uses TRBV4-3 with TRBJ2-5; D tentatively reads TRBD1 or TRBD2 (6 bases each). CDR1 LGHNA and CDR2 YSLEER come from the germline V gene. Trimming removed 4 bases at V and 5 bases at J, with 14 bases between. The CDR3 covers 14 residues. CDR3 sequence reads: CASSRWGAGETQYF. CDR3 sequence (DNA): TGCGCCAGCAGCCGATGGGGGGCCGGGGAGACCCAGTACTTC.

This chain uses TRBV6-1 with TRBJ2-7; TRBD1 might be the D (6 bases). Trimming shortened V by 7 bases and J by 0 bases, and 13 bases separated the two germline ends. The CDR3 is 14 residues long. CDR1 and CDR2 (germline): MNHNS, SASEGT. CDR3 protein: CASNQGPHSYEQYF. As DNA, the CDR3 is TGTGCCAGCAACCAGGGGCCGCACTCCTACGAGCAGTACTTC.

Only a few counts were recorded for this clonotype. The rearrangement uses TRBV10-3 and TRBJ2-1; TRBD1 aligns across 11 bases. The CDR3 sequence is 17 residues long. The V gene end was trimmed by 7 bases and the J gene end by 6 bases; junction bases not matched to a gene: 14. CDR1 and CDR2 from the germline V gene are ENHRY and SYGVKD. As DNA, the CDR3 is TGTGCCATCATACCGCTTTCTGGACAGGGGGCGACCAATGAGCAGTTCTTC. It is translated as CAIIPLSGQGATNEQFF.

This clonotype was recorded a few times. CDR3 in amino acids: CASSLASATQYF. DNA for the CDR3: TGTGCCAGCAGCTTAGCGTCAGCTACGCAGTATTTT. The chain is built from TRBV7-2 and TRBJ2-3; D remains ambiguous. Germline assignment: CDR1 SGHTA and CDR2 FQGNSA. The CDR3 is made up of 12 amino acids. V lost 0 bases and J 8 bases, leaving 6 bases between the germline ends. Full variable domain (missing parts from reference TRBV7-2 and TRBJ2-3): GAGVSQSPSNKVTEKGKDVELRCDPISGHTALYWYRQSLGQGLEFLIYFQGNSAPDKSGLPSDRFSAERTGGSVSTLTIQRTQQEDSAVYLCASSLASATQYFGPGTRLTVL.

This clonotype was picked up many times. The chain links TRBV5-1 to TRBJ2-7; the D gene is possibly TRBD1 (5 bases). CDR3 size: 14 residues. Trimming removed 1 base at V and 5 bases at J, with 13 bases between. Germline V gene lookup returns CDR1 SGHRS and CDR2 YFSETQ. The CDR3: CASSLRFGADEQYF. The CDR3 DNA sequence: TGCGCCAGCAGCTTGCGTTTTGGGGCAGACGAGCAGTACTTC.

This clonotype was seen at least ten times. The V gene is TRBV27, the J gene TRBJ1-1; D is possibly TRBD1 (6 bases). Between the trimmed V and J ends, which lost 2 bases and 4 bases, there was a span of 11 bases. CDR3 length: 14 residues. Germline V lookup: CDR1 MNHEY, CDR2 SMNVEV (reference sequence). CDR3 sequence (DNA): TGTGCCAGCAGTTTACGGGGGCTGGGCACTGAAGCTTTCTTT. It encodes CASSLRGLGTEAFF.

The chain's CDR3 is CASSPPWLRAKNIQYF. CDR3 bases: TGTGCCAGCAGTCCCCCGTGGTTGAGAGCCAAAAACATTCAGTACTTC. The rearrangement joins TRBV28 to TRBJ2-4; D uncertain. The CDR3 totals 16 residues. V was cut by 5 bases and J by 0 bases, with 14 bases left in between. Germline assignment: CDR1 MDHEN and CDR2 SYDVKM.

The rearrangement joins TRBV30 to TRBJ1-5, with 7 bases matching TRBD1. J was trimmed by 6 bases and V by 0 bases; bases with no gene match: 5. Looked up from germline, CDR1 is GTSNPN and CDR2 is SVGIG (reference sequence). The CDR3 has 14 amino acids. CDR3 in DNA: TGTGCCTGGAGTGTTAAAGGGGGCGGTCAGCCCCAGCATTTT. Translating gives CAWSVKGGGQPQHF.

This clonotype was found a few times. J is TRBJ2-7 and V is TRBV12-3 or TRBV12-4; 8 positions agree with TRBD1. V lost 6 bases, J lost 2 bases, and 6 bases stayed unmatched. The length of the CDR3 is 14 residues. CDR3 in DNA: TGTGCCAGCAGAAACGGACAGGGACCCTACGAGCAGTACTTC. It specifies CASRNGQGPYEQYF.

V gene TRBV2 combines with J gene TRBJ2-4, with TRBD1 matching over 8 bases. The V and J ends lost 7 bases and 6 bases, in that order; junction bases with no gene match: 11. CDR3 length: 15 residues. Germline CDR1 SNHLY, CDR2 FYNNEI. CDR3 loop: CASTTDRGAGNIQYF. DNA for the CDR3: TGTGCCAGCACTACTGACAGGGGCGCGGGAAACATTCAGTACTTC.

This clonotype was seen a few times. The chain links TRBV20-1 to TRBJ2-1; 12 bases are a match to TRBD2. V trimming: 4 bases; J trimming: 8 bases; junction bases outside the gene matches: 6. CDR3 length equals 14 residues. Germline V lookup: CDR1 DFQATT, CDR2 SNEGSKA (reference sequence). The CDR3 here is CSAKLAGGVDEQFF. The CDR3 region has the DNA TGCAGTGCTAAACTAGCGGGAGGAGTCGATGAGCAGTTCTTC.

This clonotype was counted ten times or more. The genes are TRBV5-1 and TRBJ2-5, with D possibly being TRBD2 (6 bases). The CDR3 loop spans 12 amino acids. V lost 7 bases, J lost 5 bases, and 12 bases lay in between. Germline CDR1 SGHRS, CDR2 YFSETQ. The CDR3 loop is CASGGRGETQYF. The CDR3 DNA is TGCGCCAGCGGGGGACGGGGGGAGACCCAGTACTTC.

This clonotype was detected many times. This clone may be a read error of a much larger clone one base away. The rearrangement links TRBV7-2 to TRBJ2-1; D gene uncertain. Germline values: CDR1 SGHTA, CDR2 FQGNSA. This CDR3 spans 13 amino acids. Trimming took off 5 bases at V and 2 bases at J, with 7 bases between the two ends. CDR3 residues: CASSPGPYNEQFF. CDR3 nucleotides: TGTGCCAGCAGCCCCGGGCCCTACAATGAGCAGTTCTTC.

This clonotype was seen only a few times. Relative to the germline gene, one junction end is altered; a read error may explain this. The chain uses TRBV29-1 and TRBJ2-1; tentatively, D is TRBD1 or TRBD2 (6 bases each). This CDR3 region has 10 residues. CDR1 is SQVTM, CDR2 ANQGSEA, per germline. The CDR3 nucleotides read TGCAGCGGGGGGGCCAATGGGCAGTTCTTC. Encoded protein: CSGGANGQFF.

The chain combines TRBV6-4 with TRBJ2-1; possible D gene TRBD1, 6 bases. CDR1 is MRHNA, CDR2 SNTAGT, per germline. The CDR3 contains 14 residues. Between the trimmed V and J ends, which lost 5 bases and 8 bases, there was a span of 16 bases. CDR3 region: CASSQMPGEYEQFF. DNA for the CDR3: TGTGCCAGCAGTCAGATGCCAGGGGAATATGAGCAGTTCTTC.

CDR3 protein: CASSPDRGTTSGRASYSYNEQFF. CDR3 in DNA: TGTGCCAGCAGCCCGGACAGGGGAACAACTAGCGGGAGGGCCTCCTACTCCTACAATGAGCAGTTCTTC. V and J are TRBV4-2 and TRBJ2-1; 13 bases match TRBD2. Looked up from germline, CDR1 is LGHNA and CDR2 is YNFKEQ. V shed 4 bases and J 0 bases; nucleotides not matched to a gene: 21. This CDR3 is built from 23 residues.

The J gene is TRBJ1-1, the V gene TRBV6-2 or TRBV6-3; D ambiguous. Germline CDR1 is MNHEY and CDR2 is SVGEGT. The CDR3 loop spans 13 amino acids. The V end was cut by 10 bases, the J end by 4 bases, with 16 bases between. Written as DNA, the CDR3 is TGTGCCACCAGACGGGCGGGGTCCACTGAAGCTTTCTTT. It codes for CATRRAGSTEAFF.

The chain employs TRBV20-1 and TRBJ2-3, with TRBD2 matching 8 bases. The CDR3 totals 14 residues. Germline CDR1 reads DFQATT; CDR2 reads SNEGSKA (reference sequence). The V gene end was trimmed by 6 bases and the J gene end by 1 base; junction bases not matched to a gene: 6. This CDR3 is CSATAGVGTDTQYF. Here the CDR3 DNA reads TGCAGTGCCACAGCGGGAGTTGGCACAGATACGCAGTATTTT.

This clonotype was observed a handful of times. This sequence joins TRBV28 and TRBJ2-7, with 7 bases aligning to TRBD2. With V trimmed by 3 bases and J by 6 bases, 8 bases remained unmatched. The CDR3 runs 14 residues. Looked up from germline, CDR1 is MDHEN and CDR2 is SYDVKM. In nucleotides, the CDR3 is TGTGCCAGCAGTTTTGGTCTGGGGGGGACCGAGCAGTACTTC. This sequence encodes CASSFGLGGTEQYF.

The rearrangement links TRBV20-1 to TRBJ2-5, with a tentative D call TRBD2 (6 bases). V lost 0 bases, J lost 1 base, and 12 bases lay in between. CDR1 DFQATT and CDR2 SNEGSKA come from the germline V gene (reference sequence). The CDR3 consists of 15 residues. The CDR3 DNA reads as TGCAGTGCTAGAGATCTTTCGGGGGTCCAAGAGACCCAGTACTTC. Translated, it gives CSARDLSGVQETQYF.

This clonotype was counted ten times or more. The rearrangement joins TRBV7-2 to TRBJ2-3, with 7 nucleotides matching TRBD2. Germline loops: CDR1 SGHTA, CDR2 FQGNSA. CDR3 length: 14 residues. The V segment lost 1 base and the J segment 3 bases; nucleotides outside the gene matches: 1. Written as DNA, the CDR3 is TGTGCCAGCAGCTTAGTTAGCGGGACAGATACGCAGTATTTT. Translation gives CASSLVSGTDTQYF.

The chain employs TRBV6-1 and TRBJ2-1; 7 bases line up with TRBD1. The CDR3 extends over 15 amino acids. Germline assignment: CDR1 MNHNS and CDR2 SASEGT. J gave up 5 bases and V 5 bases, and 9 bases lay outside the gene matches. This CDR3 reads CASSREDRAHNEQFF. In nucleotides, the CDR3 is TGTGCCAGCAGTCGCGAAGACAGGGCCCACAATGAGCAGTTCTTC.

This chain joins TRBV6-1 and TRBJ2-7, with 7 positions matching TRBD1. This CDR3 contains 15 residues. Losses at the gene ends were 6 bases for V and 5 bases for J; bases not matched to a gene: 13. Germline-derived CDR1 and CDR2 are MNHNS and SASEGT. CDR3 coding DNA: TGTGCCAGCAGCGGACAGGTTGCGAGTTTTAACGAGCAGTACTTC. Its protein product is CASSGQVASFNEQYF.

The rearrangement uses TRBV6-5 and TRBJ1-2, with TRBD1 identical over 9 bases. Germline values: CDR1 MNHEY, CDR2 SVGAGI. The J segment lost 6 bases and the V segment lost 4 bases, leaving 9 bases of the junction unmatched. The CDR3 totals 15 residues. CDR3 sequence reads: CASSSIRDREDGYTF. CDR3 coding DNA: TGTGCCAGCAGTTCCATCCGGGACAGGGAGGATGGCTACACCTTC.

There are a few counts of this clonotype. This chain connects TRBV2 to TRBJ2-1; TRBD2 matches at 11 bases. The CDR3 length is 15 residues. Germline values: CDR1 SNHLY, CDR2 FYNNEI. V lost 6 bases and J lost 9; bases outside the gene matches: 10. The CDR3 nucleotides read TGTGCCAGCAGGAAAACTAGCGGGAGCTCCAGTGAGCAGTTCTTC. Its protein is CASRKTSGSSSEQFF.